Only one count was recorded for the clone carrying this TCR beta chain. These data originate in a study of T cell changes during pregnancy in multiple sclerosis. V was pared by 2 bases and J by 6 bases, with 16 bases between. CDR3 length: 15 amino acids. Looked up from germline, CDR1 is LNHDA and CDR2 is SQIVND (reference sequence). TCRdb keeps only in-frame clones here, not all; method: immunoSEQ multiplex PCR. The sample includes tens of thousands of clones, 92% of them seen just once. V is TRBV19 and J is TRBJ1-1; a possible D gene is TRBD1 (5 bases). The sample was peripheral blood, taken in the first trimester of pregnancy. This clonotype was sampled from a female donor in good health, enrolled as a control in a pregnancy study. This CDR3 is CASSITFISGAEAFF. CDR3 nucleotide sequence: TGTGCCAGTAGTATAACATTTATCTCGGGGGCTGAAGCTTTCTTT.